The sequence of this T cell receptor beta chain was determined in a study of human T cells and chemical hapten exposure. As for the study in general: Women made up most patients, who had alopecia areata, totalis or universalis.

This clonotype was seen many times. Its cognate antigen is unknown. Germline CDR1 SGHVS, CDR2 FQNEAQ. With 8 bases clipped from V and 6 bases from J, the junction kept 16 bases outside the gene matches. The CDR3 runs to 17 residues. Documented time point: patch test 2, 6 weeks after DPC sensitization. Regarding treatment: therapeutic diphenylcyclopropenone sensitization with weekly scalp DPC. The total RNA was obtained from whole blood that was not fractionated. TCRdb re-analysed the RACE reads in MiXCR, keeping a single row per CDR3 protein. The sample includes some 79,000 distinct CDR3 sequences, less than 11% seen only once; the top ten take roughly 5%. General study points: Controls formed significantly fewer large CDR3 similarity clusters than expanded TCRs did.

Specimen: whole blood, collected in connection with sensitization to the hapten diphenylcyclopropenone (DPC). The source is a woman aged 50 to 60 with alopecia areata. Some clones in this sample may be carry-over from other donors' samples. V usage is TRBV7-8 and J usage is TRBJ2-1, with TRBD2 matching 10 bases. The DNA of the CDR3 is TGTGCCAGCGTTCCACCCCTTAGACTAGCGGGCTTCAATGAGCAGTTCTTC. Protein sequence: CASVPPLRLAGFNEQFF.